A selection of T cell receptor beta chains follows, all from one sample in a study of blood T cell repertoires in COVID-19. TCRdb's copy holds only in-frame clones and misses some; the assay was immunoSEQ multiplex PCR. The sample consists of about 360,000 clones, more than 75% of them appearing once. Sequenced material: PBMCs or T cells enriched from blood (not recorded which). These TCRs come from a man in his forties in a cohort exposed to, infected with or recovered from COVID-19 (not recorded which). Both conserved end residues are part of each CDR3. The order of the fields is V gene, clone size, D gene, J gene, CDR3 protein, CDR3 DNA. A D gene is named only where the DNA matches it firmly. Expanded clones are given a class, and other clones once, few, many or no size at all.

>TRBV27|few|TRBD2|TRBJ2-1
CASSFSGLAGGPVGEQFF
TGTGCCAGCAGTTTTTCCGGACTAGCGGGAGGGCCAGTAGGTGAGCAGTTCTTC
>TRBV7-8|NA|NA|TRBJ1-5
CASSPGRTRNQPQHF
TGTGCCAGCAGCCCCGGGAGGACAAGAAATCAGCCCCAGCATTTT
>TRBV6-5|NA|NA|TRBJ1-1
CATHDRSKNTEAFF
TGTGCCACTCACGACAGGTCTAAGAACACTGAAGCTTTCTTT
>TRBV10-1|few|NA|TRBJ2-2
CASSRLSNTGELFF
TGCGCCAGCAGCCGACTATCGAACACCGGGGAGCTGTTTTTT
>TRBV28|NA|TRBD1|TRBJ1-1
CASSLVGTGGTEAFF
TGTGCCAGCAGTTTAGTCGGGACAGGGGGAACTGAAGCTTTCTTT
>TRBV7-3|NA|NA|TRBJ2-2
CASSLSGRTLNTGELFF
TGTGCCAGCAGCTTAAGTGGTCGGACACTGAACACCGGGGAGCTGTTTTTT
>TRBV4-2|NA|TRBD2|TRBJ2-5
CASSQERVGGSRGETQYF
TGTGCCAGCAGCCAAGAAAGAGTTGGCGGGAGTAGGGGCGAGACCCAGTACTTC
>TRBV6-5|NA|TRBD1|TRBJ2-1
CASKQDRGNYNEQFF
TGTGCCAGCAAACAGGACAGGGGAAACTACAATGAGCAGTTCTTC
>TRBV5-1|NA|NA|TRBJ1-3
CASSIGTMTSGNTIYF
TGCGCCAGCAGCATTGGGACAATGACGTCTGGAAACACCATATATTTT
>TRBV30|NA|TRBD2|TRBJ2-5
CARSGRGPLQETQYF
TGTGCCCGAAGCGGGAGGGGGCCCCTCCAAGAGACCCAGTACTTC
>TRBV4-1|NA|TRBD2|TRBJ2-1
CASSSRTSGRDEQFF
TGCGCCAGCAGCTCAAGGACTAGCGGGAGAGATGAGCAGTTCTTC
>TRBV18|NA|NA|TRBJ2-1
CASSPLVHNEQFF
TGTGCCAGCTCACCACTAGTTCACAATGAGCAGTTCTTC
>TRBV13|NA|TRBD1|TRBJ1-1
CACEGQGAAEAFF
TGTGCCTGCGAGGGACAGGGGGCCGCTGAAGCTTTCTTT
>TRBV24-1|NA|TRBD2|TRBJ2-7
CATSDSAGEEAREQYF
TGTGCCACCAGTGATTCCGCGGGAGAGGAGGCGCGGGAGCAGTACTTC
>TRBV5-4|NA|NA|TRBJ2-5
CASSLTYGETQYF
TGTGCCAGCAGCTTGACGTACGGAGAGACCCAGTACTTC
>TRBV19|NA|TRBD1|TRBJ1-5
CASSPGQKNQPQHF
TGTGCCAGTAGCCCGGGACAGAAGAATCAGCCCCAGCATTTT
>TRBV7-2|NA|TRBD2|TRBJ2-1
CASSLVAGGREQFF
TGTGCCAGCAGCTTAGTAGCGGGAGGGCGCGAGCAGTTCTTC
>TRBV3-1/TRBV3-2|NA|TRBD1|TRBJ1-2
CASSQGDRGHYNYGYTF
TGTGCCAGCAGCCAAGGGGACAGGGGGCATTATAACTATGGCTACACCTTC
>TRBV5-1|NA|TRBD2|TRBJ2-5
CASSLASGGARQETQYF
TGCGCCAGCAGCTTGGCCTCGGGGGGAGCACGACAAGAGACCCAGTACTTC
>TRBV5-4|NA|NA|TRBJ2-1
CASSRNSIDEQFF
TGTGCCAGCAGCCGAAATAGTATCGATGAGCAGTTCTTC
>TRBV10-3|NA|NA|TRBJ1-4
CAISDSSTNEKLFF
TGTGCCATCAGTGATAGCTCAACTAATGAAAAACTGTTTTTT
>TRBV5-1|NA|TRBD1|TRBJ1-4
CASSLHGTGENEKLFF
TGCGCCAGCAGCTTGCACGGGACAGGGGAGAATGAAAAACTGTTTTTT
>TRBV11-2|NA|NA|TRBJ2-7
CASSGLINEQYF
TGTGCCAGCAGCGGACTTATCAACGAGCAGTACTTC
>TRBV5-6|NA|TRBD2|TRBJ2-6
CASSLGLAGGPGLTF
TGTGCCAGCAGCCTAGGACTAGCGGGAGGCCCGGGACTGACTTTC
>TRBV5-5|NA|NA|TRBJ2-3
CASSLPGLGGPGQDTQYF
TGTGCCAGCAGCCTCCCTGGCCTCGGGGGGCCAGGCCAGGATACGCAGTATTTT
>TRBV5-6|NA|TRBD1|TRBJ2-7
CASSSRSGGEQYF
TGTGCCAGCAGCTCCCGGTCAGGGGGCGAGCAGTACTTC
>TRBV21-1|NA|NA|TRBJ1-6
CASSKGAQGRGSPLHF
TGTGCCAGCAGCAAAGGGGCACAGGGTCGAGGTTCACCCCTCCACTTT
>TRBV23-1|once|NA|TRBJ1-2
CASSLRRERKANYGYTF
TGCGCCAGCAGTCTCCGAAGAGAACGAAAAGCTAACTATGGCTACACCTTC
>TRBV10-2|NA|TRBD1|TRBJ1-1
CASSAGGTEAFF
TGCGCCAGCAGTGCAGGGGGCACTGAAGCTTTCTTT
>TRBV7-9|NA|NA|TRBJ1-2
CASSPVQGSGYTF
TGTGCCAGCAGCCCGGTGCAGGGGTCTGGCTACACCTTC
>TRBV15|few|NA|TRBJ1-4
CATSGGRTNEKLFF
TGTGCCACCAGCGGGGGGAGGACTAATGAAAAACTGTTTTTT
>TRBV6-5|once|TRBD2|TRBJ2-1
CASSKFAGANNEQFF
TGTGCCAGCAGTAAATTTGCGGGAGCTAACAATGAGCAGTTCTTC
>TRBV7-8|once|NA|TRBJ2-5
CASSLVRGQTQYF
TGTGCCAGCAGCTTAGTACGGGGTCAGACCCAGTACTTC
>TRBV4-1|NA|TRBD2|TRBJ2-2
CASSQGLAGGAGELFF
TGCGCCAGCAGCCAAGGACTAGCGGGAGGGGCCGGGGAGCTGTTTTTT
>TRBV28|NA|NA|TRBJ1-5
CASSVNRAQPQHF
TGTGCCAGCAGTGTTAACAGGGCTCAGCCCCAGCATTTT
>TRBV28|NA|TRBD2|TRBJ2-7
CASSPAKASGSDEQYF
TGTGCCAGCAGTCCCGCGAAGGCTAGCGGGAGCGACGAGCAGTACTTC
>TRBV24-1|NA|TRBD1|TRBJ2-3
CATSDFTGAGDTQYF
TGTGCCACCAGTGATTTCACAGGGGCGGGAGATACGCAGTATTTT
>TRBV10-3|once|NA|TRBJ2-1
CAISESPLVVNEQFF
TGTGCCATCAGTGAGTCCCCTTTAGTCGTCAATGAGCAGTTCTTC
>TRBV5-1|once|TRBD2|TRBJ2-1
CASSLGLAGRNEQFF
TGCGCCAGCAGCCTAGGACTAGCGGGGAGGAATGAGCAGTTCTTC
>TRBV3-1/TRBV3-2|NA|NA|TRBJ1-6
CASSQGSLNSPLHF
TGTGCCAGCAGCCAGGGCAGTTTGAATTCACCCCTCCACTTT
>TRBV28|once|TRBD2|TRBJ2-4
CASSTGGNIQYF
TGTGCCAGTTCAACGGGAGGGAACATTCAGTACTTC
>TRBV5-6|NA|NA|TRBJ1-1
CASSPLLDRRGTEAFF
TGTGCCAGCAGCCCACTGTTGGACCGGAGGGGAACTGAAGCTTTCTTT
>TRBV19|NA|TRBD2|TRBJ2-5
CASSIEGGSQETQYF
TGTGCCAGTAGTATAGAAGGCGGGAGCCAAGAGACCCAGTACTTC
>TRBV18|NA|TRBD2|TRBJ2-5
CASSPRTSGQETQYF
TGTGCCAGCTCACCACGGACTAGCGGGCAAGAGACCCAGTACTTC
>TRBV5-1|many|NA|TRBJ2-2
CASSLAGLAGELFF
TGCGCCAGCAGCTTGGCGGGTTTGGCCGGGGAGCTGTTTTTT
>TRBV9|NA|NA|TRBJ1-1
CASSVAVNTEAFF
TGTGCCAGCAGCGTAGCGGTGAACACTGAAGCTTTCTTT
>TRBV10-3|NA|TRBD1|TRBJ2-3
CAIREQGRTDTQYF
TGTGCCATCAGGGAACAGGGGCGGACAGATACGCAGTATTTT
>TRBV9|NA|NA|TRBJ2-3
CASSNGETYATDTQYF
TGTGCCAGCAGTAACGGCGAGACATACGCCACAGATACGCAGTATTTT
>TRBV9|NA|TRBD2|TRBJ2-3
CASSVRPGQGGTSGRADTQYF
TGTGCCAGCAGCGTGAGGCCGGGACAGGGGGGGACTAGCGGGAGGGCGGATACGCAGTATTTT
>TRBV24-1|once|NA|TRBJ2-3
CATSDLGPTDTQYF
TGTGCCACCAGTGACCTCGGTCCCACAGATACGCAGTATTTT
>TRBV2|NA|NA|TRBJ2-2
CASSQPTGGAGAGELFF
TGTGCCAGCAGTCAACCTACGGGGGGCGCAGGCGCCGGGGAGCTGTTTTTT
>TRBV5-1|NA|NA|TRBJ2-5
CASSSGKTTQETQYF
TGCGCCAGCAGCTCCGGGAAAACGACACAAGAGACCCAGTACTTC
>TRBV6-5|NA|NA|TRBJ1-6
CASGGSPLHF
TGTGCCAGCGGGGGGTCCCCCCTCCACTTT
>TRBV12-3/TRBV12-4|once|TRBD1|TRBJ1-1
CASSWTGTFEAFF
TGTGCCAGCAGTTGGACAGGGACGTTCGAAGCTTTCTTT
>TRBV19|NA|TRBD2|TRBJ2-3
CASSTSGRAEDTQYF
TGTGCCAGTAGTACCAGCGGGAGGGCTGAAGATACGCAGTATTTT
>TRBV7-9|NA|NA|TRBJ1-1
CASSQGQGNTEAFF
TGTGCCAGCAGCCAAGGCCAGGGCAACACTGAAGCTTTCTTT
>TRBV7-9|NA|TRBD2|TRBJ2-7
CASSSGLAGGSRYEQYF
TGTGCCAGCAGCTCGGGACTAGCGGGAGGTTCACGCTACGAGCAGTACTTC
>TRBV21-1|NA|NA|TRBJ1-2
CASSKPQCFYGYTF
TGTGCCAGCAGCAAACCCCAGTGTTTCTATGGCTACACCTTC